These 26 T cell receptor beta chains share one sample of origin, sequenced in a study of T cells after yellow fever vaccination. TCRdb ran MiXCR on the 5' RACE reads and lists one entry per CDR3 protein. The sample lists some 550,000 distinct CDR3 sequences, over 15% seen once, with 14% in the top ten. Sequenced here: PBMCs, sampled 15 days after the yellow fever booster vaccination. The receptors here all came from a man aged 25-45 years who received the YFV17D yellow fever vaccine.

The sample holds a few counts of this clonotype. This chain uses TRBV7-2 with TRBJ2-4, with 7 nucleotides matching TRBD2. Germline lookup yields CDR1 SGHTA and CDR2 FQGNSA. The J segment lost 5 bases and the V segment lost 6 bases, leaving 4 bases of the junction unmatched. CDR3 length: 13 amino acids. The CDR3 region is CASRIGLENIQYF. CDR3 DNA sequence: TGTGCCAGCAGAATAGGACTAGAAAACATTCAGTACTTC.

A remark on this clonotype: One end of the junction does not line up with germline, which may come from a read error. The chain links TRBV30 to TRBJ1-5; D is perhaps TRBD1 (6 bases). CDR3 length equals 13 residues. Germline CDR1 GTSNPN, CDR2 SVGIG (reference sequence). The CDR3 nucleotides are TGTGCCTGGAGTGGCAGGGGTAATCAGCCCGAGCATTTT. Encoded protein: CAWSGRGNQPEHF. Full variable domain (remainder filled in from reference TRBV30 and TRBJ1-5): SQTIHQWPATLVQPVGSPLSLECTVEGTSNPNLYWYRQAAGRGLQLLFYSVGIGQISSEVPQNLSASRPQDRQFILSSKKLLLSDSGFYLCAWSGRGNQPEHFGDGTRLSIL.

This clonotype occurred a few times. The rearrangement joins TRBV7-2 to TRBJ2-3, with 7 bases fitting TRBD2. Germline lookup yields CDR1 SGHTA and CDR2 FQGNSA. The CDR3 extends over 12 amino acids. The V segment lost 8 bases and the J segment 4 bases; nucleotides outside the gene matches: 3. In DNA form, the CDR3 reads TGTGCCAGCGGGAGGGCCTCAGATACGCAGTATTTT. Translating it yields CASGRASDTQYF. The full variable domain, rest sourced from reference TRBV7-2 and TRBJ2-3, is GAGVSQSPSNKVTEKGKDVELRCDPISGHTALYWYRQSLGQGLEFLIYFQGNSAPDKSGLPSDRFSAERTGGSVSTLTIQRTQQEDSAVYLCASGRASDTQYFGPGTRLTVL.

In this sample, this clonotype turned up a few times. The rearrangement uses TRBV24-1 and TRBJ2-1; 10 bases map to TRBD2. Germline CDR1 KGHDR, CDR2 SFDVKD. With V trimmed by 4 bases and J by 2 bases, 7 bases remained unmatched. CDR3 length: 17 amino acids. The CDR3 nucleotides are TGTGCCACCAGTGACTTAGCGGGAGGTCGTACCTACAATGAGCAGTTCTTC. Its translation is CATSDLAGGRTYNEQFF.

The chain joins TRBV24-1 to TRBJ2-1, with TRBD2 matching 9 bases. The V gene end was trimmed by 4 bases and the J gene end by 15 bases; junction bases not matched to a gene: 12. The germline CDR1 and CDR2 sequences are KGHDR and SFDVKD. The CDR3 consists of 14 residues. The CDR3 coding sequence is TGTGCCACCAGTGACCCAGGGCTAGCGGGAAGTCGGTTCTTC. Encoded protein: CATSDPGLAGSRFF.

This sequence joins TRBV20-1 and TRBJ1-1; tentative D call: TRBD1 (5 bases). Germline V gives CDR1 DFQATT, CDR2 SNEGSKA (reference sequence). Trimming took 1 base from V and 5 from J, leaving 14 bases between them. The CDR3 has 14 amino acids. Written as DNA, the CDR3 is TGCAGTGCTAGAGGTGGGACCGCTGATACTGAAGCTTTCTTT. Amino acids: CSARGGTADTEAFF.

This clonotype has only a few counts. The J gene is TRBJ2-7, the V gene TRBV20-1; D gene ambiguous. The CDR3 consists of 13 residues. Trimming removed 3 bases from V and 1 base from J, with 10 bases in between. CDR1 and CDR2 from the germline V gene are DFQATT and SNEGSKA (reference sequence). DNA of the CDR3: TGCAGTGCTAGCAATCCAGGTTCCTACGAGCAGTACTTC. Translation: CSASNPGSYEQYF.

This clonotype has more than one count but fewer than ten. The V and J genes are TRBV7-9 and TRBJ2-1; 9 nucleotides agree with TRBD2. Germline V gene data show CDR1 as SEHNR and CDR2 as FQNEAQ (reference sequence). This CDR3 has 15 residues. The V and J ends lost 5 bases and 5 bases, in that order; junction bases with no gene match: 7. CDR3 coding DNA: TGTGCCAGCAGCCCCCGGGCGGGAGGGAACAATGAGCAGTTCTTC. This encodes CASSPRAGGNNEQFF.

This clonotype has only a few counts. The V call is TRBV6-1, the J call TRBJ2-7; TRBD1 is a possible D gene (5 bases). CDR1 and CDR2 from the germline V gene are MNHNS and SASEGT. This CDR3 comprises 14 residues. Trimming pared 8 bases from V and 6 bases from J, leaving 20 bases between. CDR3 DNA sequence: TGTGCCAGCGGAATCCAGGCAGGGATTAGCGAGCAGTACTTC. Translation gives CASGIQAGISEQYF.

This rearrangement joins TRBV27 to TRBJ1-2; no clear D gene. V lost 0 bases and J 3 bases, leaving 14 bases between the germline ends. The CDR3 extends over 16 amino acids. The germline V gene encodes CDR1 MNHEY and CDR2 SMNVEV (reference sequence). The DNA of the CDR3 is TGTGCCAGCAGTTTATCGATCAAGGTTCCGGACTATGGCTACACCTTC. Its translation is CASSLSIKVPDYGYTF.

V usage is TRBV20-1 and J usage is TRBJ2-1; D not certain. Trimming took 5 bases from V and 0 from J, leaving 14 bases between them. Germline CDR1 reads DFQATT; CDR2 reads SNEGSKA (reference sequence). CDR3 length: 15 residues. CDR3 loop: CSAGGRKVSYNEQFF. CDR3 nucleotides: TGCAGTGCTGGTGGGCGGAAAGTCTCCTACAATGAGCAGTTCTTC.

V and J are TRBV7-2 and TRBJ2-1; D possibly corresponds to TRBD2 (5 bases). CDR3 length: 15 amino acids. V lost 3 bases and J lost 0, with 9 bases in between. Germline CDR1 is SGHTA and CDR2 is FQGNSA. The CDR3 spells CASSFSGVSYNEQFF. CDR3 coding DNA: TGTGCCAGCAGCTTCTCCGGGGTCTCCTACAATGAGCAGTTCTTC.

The chain employs TRBV2 and TRBJ1-2; a weak D match, TRBD1 (5 bases). Germline V lookup: CDR1 SNHLY, CDR2 FYNNEI. V lost 0 bases and J 8 bases, leaving 13 bases between the germline ends. The CDR3 consists of 14 residues. The chain's CDR3 is CASSEALSGRGYTF. In DNA form, the CDR3 reads TGTGCCAGCAGTGAAGCGCTGTCAGGGAGGGGCTACACCTTC.

The chain is built from TRBV4-2 and TRBJ2-3; TRBD2 agrees at 10 bases. This CDR3 is 16 amino acids long. The J segment lost 0 bases and the V segment lost 1 base, leaving 1 base of the junction unmatched. Germline V CDR1 and CDR2: LGHNA, YNFKEQ. CDR3 loop: CASSQGTSGSTDTQYF. In DNA form, the CDR3 reads TGTGCCAGCAGCCAAGGGACTAGCGGTAGCACAGATACGCAGTATTTT.

Only a few counts were recorded for this clonotype. V and J are TRBV9 and TRBJ2-3; the D is unclear. Trimming removed 5 bases at V and 2 bases at J, with 15 bases between. CDR3 length equals 15 residues. Germline-derived CDR1 and CDR2 are SGDLS and YYNGEE. As DNA, the CDR3 is TGTGCCAGCAGTCAGGTTGCCTCCCCCACAGATACGCAGTATTTT. Amino acids: CASSQVASPTDTQYF.

This clonotype was counted between two and nine times. The chain combines TRBV2 with TRBJ2-2, with D perhaps matching TRBD1 (6 bases). The germline V and J ends were trimmed by 6 bases and 6 bases, with 14 bases remaining between them. Germline CDR1 is SNHLY and CDR2 is FYNNEI. The CDR3 has 14 amino acids. The CDR3 coding sequence is TGTGCCAGCAGAGGGGGATTGAGTGCCGGGGAGCTGTTTTTT. As protein: CASRGGLSAGELFF.

This clonotype was counted a few times. V and J are TRBV27 and TRBJ2-5; 15 bases are a match to TRBD2. Germline V lookup: CDR1 MNHEY, CDR2 SMNVEV (reference sequence). J gave up 1 base and V 4 bases, and 1 base lay outside the gene matches. This CDR3 is 16 amino acids long. CDR3 protein: CASSWGLAGGQETQYF. The CDR3 DNA follows: TGTGCCAGCAGTTGGGGACTAGCGGGAGGCCAAGAGACCCAGTACTTC.

The V and J genes are TRBV20-1 and TRBJ2-3; 11 bases fit TRBD2. V shed 2 bases, J shed 6 bases, and the junction held 4 bases outside the gene matches. Germline V gives CDR1 DFQATT, CDR2 SNEGSKA (reference sequence). This CDR3 spans 14 amino acids. The CDR3 spells CSARIAGGLDTQYF. In nucleotides, the CDR3 is TGCAGTGCTAGAATAGCGGGAGGGCTTGATACGCAGTATTTT.

This sequence joins TRBV10-3 and TRBJ2-5, with 11 bases identical to TRBD2. Germline CDR1 ENHRY, CDR2 SYGVKD. The trim removed 10 bases at V and 5 bases at J, leaving 9 bases unmatched. The CDR3 covers 14 residues. CDR3 loop: CATSGTSGTETQYF. For the CDR3, the DNA is TGTGCCACCTCCGGGACTAGCGGTACGGAGACCCAGTACTTC.

This clonotype was counted a few times. This chain links TRBV3-1 with TRBJ2-7; a weak D match, TRBD1 (5 bases). In germline, CDR1 is LGHDT, CDR2 YNNKEL (reference sequence). This CDR3 comprises 17 residues. Between the trimmed V and J ends, which lost 1 base and 0 bases, there was a span of 16 bases. DNA for the CDR3: TGTGCCAGCAGCCAAGGGCTACAGGCTGGGATCTCCTACGAGCAGTACTTC. Translating it yields CASSQGLQAGISYEQYF.

This clonotype was recorded many times. The genes are TRBV28 and TRBJ1-2; D is unresolved. V lost 5 bases to trimming and J lost 0 bases, with 10 bases between them. The V gene's germline CDR1 is MDHEN and CDR2 SYDVKM. The CDR3 has 14 residues. The CDR3 region has the DNA TGTGCCAGCAGTAGCGCAGTTCCTAACTATGGCTACACCTTC. This gives the protein CASSSAVPNYGYTF.

This clonotype was detected ten times or more. The chain employs TRBV29-1 and TRBJ2-2, with D hard to call. Germline loops: CDR1 SQVTM, CDR2 ANQGSEA. This CDR3 has 13 residues. The CDR3 DNA reads TGCACCCGTGAAGGGCTTATGGCCGGGGAGCTGTTTTTT. It translates to CTREGLMAGELFF.

This clonotype showed up just a few times. This chain uses TRBV7-2 with TRBJ2-5; no clear D gene. Per germline, CDR1 SGHTA and CDR2 FQGNSA. V shed 3 bases and J shed 0 bases, with 5 bases lying between them. CDR3 length equals 13 residues. The CDR3: CASSFRDQETQYF. CDR3 DNA sequence: TGTGCCAGCAGCTTCCGAGACCAAGAGACCCAGTACTTC.

This clonotype appeared once. The rearrangement links TRBV12-5 to TRBJ2-5; TRBD2 agrees at 8 bases. The V and J ends lost 7 bases and 5 bases, in that order; junction bases with no gene match: 12. The CDR3 contains 15 residues. Germline CDR1 LGHNT, CDR2 FRNRAP. CDR3 bases: TGTGCTAGTGTCAGCAGCGGGAGTGGGAAGGAGACCCAGTACTTC. Its translation: CASVSSGSGKETQYF.

This clonotype was observed a handful of times. The rearrangement uses TRBV20-1 and TRBJ1-4; no reliable D call. The CDR3 covers 11 residues. Germline CDR1 DFQATT, CDR2 SNEGSKA (reference sequence). The CDR3 protein is CSTERREKLFF. CDR3 DNA: TGCAGCACAGAGAGACGCGAAAAACTGTTTTTT.

This clonotype was observed a single time. The J gene is TRBJ2-7, the V gene TRBV5-1, with no clear D. From germline, CDR1 is SGHRS and CDR2 YFSETQ. This CDR3 is 14 amino acids long. V was cut by 1 base and J by 2 bases, with 10 bases left in between. The CDR3 region has the DNA TGCGCCAGCAGCTTGATCCCGGGCCCCTACGAGCAGTACTTC. Encoded protein: CASSLIPGPYEQYF.